What follows are 3 T cell receptor beta chains derived from one specimen sequenced in a study of T-cell memory formation after mild COVID-19. TCRdb used MiXCR to reprocess the 5' RACE reads, holding one entry per CDR3 protein. The sample carries under 300,000 distinct CDR3 sequences, over 15% recorded once. Sequenced sample: PBMCs or a T cell subset sorted from them (not recorded which). These receptors came from a man aged 18 to 29 who had mild COVID-19 (a few samples of this study predate the infection). Cell type and time point are not known.

In its sample, this clonotype was seen a few times. This chain uses TRBV28 with TRBJ2-4; D is unclear. The V end was cut by 6 bases, the J end by 0 bases, with 15 bases between. The CDR3 length is 16 residues. Germline V gives CDR1 MDHEN, CDR2 SYDVKM. The CDR3 sequence is CASSLTVLLAKNIQYF. In DNA form, the CDR3 reads TGTGCCAGCAGCCTTACAGTACTGCTAGCCAAAAACATTCAGTACTTC.

The chain has TRBV6-5 and TRBJ2-5; tentatively, D is TRBD1 (5 bases). V dropped 5 bases and J dropped 5 bases, with 12 bases sitting between them. Germline-derived CDR1 and CDR2 are MNHEY and SVGAGI. There are 13 residues in the CDR3. The DNA for the CDR3 is TGTGCCAGCAGTCGACAGATCGGGGAGACCCAGTACTTC. As protein: CASSRQIGETQYF.

The V gene is TRBV7-9, the J gene TRBJ1-1; no reliable D call. The CDR3 spans 15 residues. Trimming removed 3 bases at V and 1 base at J, with 12 bases between. Per the germline V gene, CDR1 is SEHNR and CDR2 is FQNEAQ (reference sequence). The CDR3 sequence: CASSFPTVGNTEAFF. In DNA, the CDR3 is TGTGCCAGCAGCTTCCCGACGGTGGGGAACACTGAAGCTTTCTTT.